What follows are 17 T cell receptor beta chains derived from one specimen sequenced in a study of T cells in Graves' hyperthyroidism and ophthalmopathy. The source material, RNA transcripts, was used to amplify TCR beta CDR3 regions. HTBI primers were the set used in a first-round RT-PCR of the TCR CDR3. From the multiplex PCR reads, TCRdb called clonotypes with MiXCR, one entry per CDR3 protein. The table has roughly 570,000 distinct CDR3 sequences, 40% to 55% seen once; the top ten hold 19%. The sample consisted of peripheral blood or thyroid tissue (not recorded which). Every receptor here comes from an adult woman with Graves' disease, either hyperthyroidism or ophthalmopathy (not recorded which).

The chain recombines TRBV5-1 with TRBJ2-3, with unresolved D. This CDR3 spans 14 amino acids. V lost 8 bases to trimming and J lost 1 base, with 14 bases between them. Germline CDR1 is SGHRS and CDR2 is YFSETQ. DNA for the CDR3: TGCGCCAGTACCGACTCTGGCGGCACAGATACGCAGTATTTT. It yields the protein CASTDSGGTDTQYF.

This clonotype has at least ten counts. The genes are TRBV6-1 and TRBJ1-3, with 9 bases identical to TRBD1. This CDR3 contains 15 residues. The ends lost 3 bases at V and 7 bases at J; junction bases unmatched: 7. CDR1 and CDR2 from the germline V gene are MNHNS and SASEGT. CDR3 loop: CASSELTGGQNTIYF. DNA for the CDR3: TGTGCCAGCAGTGAGTTGACAGGGGGGCAGAACACCATATATTTT.

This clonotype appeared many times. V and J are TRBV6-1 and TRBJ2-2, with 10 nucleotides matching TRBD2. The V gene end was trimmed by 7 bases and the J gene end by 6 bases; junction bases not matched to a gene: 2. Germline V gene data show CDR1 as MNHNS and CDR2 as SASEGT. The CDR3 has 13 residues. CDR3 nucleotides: TGTGCCAGCAACCTAGCGGGAGCCGGGGAGCTGTTTTTT. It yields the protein CASNLAGAGELFF.

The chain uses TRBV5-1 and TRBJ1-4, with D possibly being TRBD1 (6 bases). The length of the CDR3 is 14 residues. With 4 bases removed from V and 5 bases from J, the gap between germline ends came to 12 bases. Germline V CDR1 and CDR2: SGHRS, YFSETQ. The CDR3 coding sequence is TGCGCCAGCAGCCCACAGGGACCGAATGAAAAACTGTTTTTT. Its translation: CASSPQGPNEKLFF.

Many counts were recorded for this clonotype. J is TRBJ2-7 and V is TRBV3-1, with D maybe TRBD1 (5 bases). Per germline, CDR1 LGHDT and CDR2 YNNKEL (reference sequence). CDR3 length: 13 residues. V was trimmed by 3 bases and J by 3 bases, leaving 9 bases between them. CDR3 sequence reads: CASSHEGDYEQYF. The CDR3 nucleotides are TGTGCCAGCAGCCATGAAGGGGACTACGAGCAGTACTTC.

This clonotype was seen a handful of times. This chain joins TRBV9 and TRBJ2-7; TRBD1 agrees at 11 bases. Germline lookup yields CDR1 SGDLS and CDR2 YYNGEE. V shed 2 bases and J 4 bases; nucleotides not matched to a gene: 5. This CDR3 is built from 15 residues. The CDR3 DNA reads TGTGCCAGCAGCGTTGGGACAGGGGGGAGGTACGAGCAGTACTTC. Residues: CASSVGTGGRYEQYF.

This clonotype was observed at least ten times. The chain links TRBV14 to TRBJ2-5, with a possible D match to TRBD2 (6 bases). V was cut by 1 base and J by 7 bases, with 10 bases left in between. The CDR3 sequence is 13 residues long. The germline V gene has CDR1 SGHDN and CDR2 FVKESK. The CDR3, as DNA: TGTGCCAGCAGCCAAGGGAGGGGTGCGACCCAGTACTTC. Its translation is CASSQGRGATQYF.

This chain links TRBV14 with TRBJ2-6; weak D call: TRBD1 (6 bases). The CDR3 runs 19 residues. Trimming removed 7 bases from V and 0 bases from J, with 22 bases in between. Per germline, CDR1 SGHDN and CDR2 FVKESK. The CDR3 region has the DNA TGTGCCAGCACCCGGACAGTGTACAATGAGCACTCTGGGGCCAACGTCCTGACTTTC. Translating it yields CASTRTVYNEHSGANVLTF.

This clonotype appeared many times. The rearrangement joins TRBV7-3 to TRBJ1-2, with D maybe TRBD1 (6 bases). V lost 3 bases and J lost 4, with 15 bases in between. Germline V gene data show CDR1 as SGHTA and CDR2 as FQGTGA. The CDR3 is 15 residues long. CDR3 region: CASSFRGGAGYGYTF. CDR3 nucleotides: TGTGCCAGCAGCTTCCGGGGGGGCGCCGGCTATGGCTACACCTTC.

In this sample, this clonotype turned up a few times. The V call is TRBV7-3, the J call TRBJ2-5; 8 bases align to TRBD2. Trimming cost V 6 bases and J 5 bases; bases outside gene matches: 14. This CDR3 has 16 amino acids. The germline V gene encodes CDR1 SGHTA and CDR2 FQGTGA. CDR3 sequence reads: CASSLLPGGSLETQYF. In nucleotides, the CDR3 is TGTGCCAGCAGTTTATTGCCGGGAGGGTCCCTGGAGACCCAGTACTTC.

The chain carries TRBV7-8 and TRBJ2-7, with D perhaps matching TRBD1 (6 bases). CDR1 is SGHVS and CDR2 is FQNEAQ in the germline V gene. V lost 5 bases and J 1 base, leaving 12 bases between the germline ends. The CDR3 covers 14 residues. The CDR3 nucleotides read TGTGCCAGCAGCAAACCGGGACAATCCTACGAGCAGTACTTC. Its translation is CASSKPGQSYEQYF.

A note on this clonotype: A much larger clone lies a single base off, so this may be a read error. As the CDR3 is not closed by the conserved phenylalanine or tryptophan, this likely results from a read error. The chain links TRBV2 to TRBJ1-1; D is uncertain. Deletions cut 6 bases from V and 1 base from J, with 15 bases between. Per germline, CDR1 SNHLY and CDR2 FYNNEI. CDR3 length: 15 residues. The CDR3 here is CASSQNPNGNTEAFL. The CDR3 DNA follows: TGTGCCAGCAGCCAAAACCCGAACGGGAACACTGAAGCTTTCCTT.

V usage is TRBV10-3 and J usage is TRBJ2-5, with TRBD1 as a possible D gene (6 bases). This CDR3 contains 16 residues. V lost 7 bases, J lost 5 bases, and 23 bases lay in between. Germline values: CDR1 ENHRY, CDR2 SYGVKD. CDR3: CAITPDSQGMMETQYF. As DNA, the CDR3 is TGTGCCATCACCCCCGACAGCCAGGGGATGATGGAGACCCAGTACTTC.

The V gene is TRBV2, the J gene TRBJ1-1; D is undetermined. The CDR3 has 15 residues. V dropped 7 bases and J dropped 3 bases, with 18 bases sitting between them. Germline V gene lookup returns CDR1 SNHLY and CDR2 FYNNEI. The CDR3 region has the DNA TGTGCCAGCAATCTCGCCGGGGAGGTGCACACTGAAGCTTTCTTT. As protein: CASNLAGEVHTEAFF. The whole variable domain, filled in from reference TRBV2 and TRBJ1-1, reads EPEVTQTPSHQVTQMGQEVILRCVPISNHLYFYWYRQILGQKVEFLVSFYNNEISEKSEIFDDQFSVERPDGSNFTLKIRSTKLEDSAMYFCASNLAGEVHTEAFFGQGTRLTVV.

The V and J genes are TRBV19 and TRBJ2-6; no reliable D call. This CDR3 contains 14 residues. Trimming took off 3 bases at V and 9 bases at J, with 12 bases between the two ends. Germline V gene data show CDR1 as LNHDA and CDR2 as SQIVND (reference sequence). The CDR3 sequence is CASSMGSAGNVLTF. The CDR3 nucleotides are TGTGCCAGTAGTATGGGCAGCGCCGGCAACGTCCTGACTTTC.

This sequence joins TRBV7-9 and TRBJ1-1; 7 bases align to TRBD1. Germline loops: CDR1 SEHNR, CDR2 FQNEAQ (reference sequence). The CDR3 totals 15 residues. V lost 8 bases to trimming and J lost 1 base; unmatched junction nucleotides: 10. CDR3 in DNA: TGTGCCAGCTCAATTCAGGGACAGAAGAACACTGAAGCTTTCTTT. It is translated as CASSIQGQKNTEAFF.

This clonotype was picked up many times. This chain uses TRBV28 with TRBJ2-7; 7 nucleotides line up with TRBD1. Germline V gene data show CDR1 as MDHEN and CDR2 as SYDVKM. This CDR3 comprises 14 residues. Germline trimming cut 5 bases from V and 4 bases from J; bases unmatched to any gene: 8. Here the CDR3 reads CASSDPGTEYEQYF. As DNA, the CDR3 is TGTGCCAGCAGTGATCCGGGGACAGAATACGAGCAGTACTTC.